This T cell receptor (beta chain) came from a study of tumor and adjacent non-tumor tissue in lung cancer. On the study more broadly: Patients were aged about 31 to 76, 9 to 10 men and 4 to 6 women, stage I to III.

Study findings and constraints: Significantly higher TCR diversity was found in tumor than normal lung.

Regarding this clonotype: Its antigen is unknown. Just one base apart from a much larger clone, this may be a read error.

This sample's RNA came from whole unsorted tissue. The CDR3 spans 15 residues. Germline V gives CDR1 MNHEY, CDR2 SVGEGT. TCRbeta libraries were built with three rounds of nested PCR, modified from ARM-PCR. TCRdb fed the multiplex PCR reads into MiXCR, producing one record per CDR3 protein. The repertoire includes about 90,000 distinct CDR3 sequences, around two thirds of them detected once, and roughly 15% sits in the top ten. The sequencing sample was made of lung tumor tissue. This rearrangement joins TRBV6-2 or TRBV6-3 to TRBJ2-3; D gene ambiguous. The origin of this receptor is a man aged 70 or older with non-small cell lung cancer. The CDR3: CGSRSHRLGGDTQYF. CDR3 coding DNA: TGTGGCAGCAGGTCACACCGCCTGGGTGGAGATACGCAGTATTTT.